This TCR beta chain was found in a study of glioma-infiltrating T cells. This clonotype was detected many times. Its antigen remains unknown. Study-wide points: Gliomas, especially low-grade, showed above-expected tissue-blood divergence; non-neoplastic patients showed below. Only very few CDR3 sequences appeared in both tissue and blood.

TCR alpha and beta CDR3 regions were amplified from RNA using iRepertoire nested multiplex PCR. MiXCR, applied by TCRdb to the multiplex PCR reads, yields one record per CDR3 protein. The data hold approximately 90,000 distinct CDR3 sequences, with about 23% observed a single time. There are 15 residues in the CDR3. V shed 5 bases and J 2 bases; nucleotides not matched to a gene: 5. The germline gives CDR1 MNHNS, CDR2 SASEGT. The rearrangement joins TRBV6-1 to TRBJ2-2, with 7 bases that match TRBD1. This TCR derives from a human donor with low-grade glioma or glioblastoma, undergoing nonglioma brain surgery, or in good health (not recorded which). Sequencing was done on a sample of glioma tissue, nonneoplastic brain tissue, or PBMCs (not recorded which). CDR3 coding DNA: TGTGCCAGCAGTTCCAGGGGGTTCAACACCGGGGAGCTGTTTTTT. This codes for CASSSRGFNTGELFF.